This entry concerns a single TCR beta chain. The read stops 3 residues short of the end of the CDR3; the missing end is completed from the germline J gene. Profiling relied on immunoSEQ multiplex PCR, and the TCRdb table lists in-frame clones only, not all of them. Its clone listing holds some 30,000 clones. Germline V gene sequence: CDR1 LNHDA, CDR2 SQIVND (reference sequence). This CDR3 has 13 amino acids. V was shortened by 6 bases and J by 8 bases, with 14 bases between the two germline ends. This sample stems from a study of T cells in women clearing cervical HPV infection. Sequenced input: blood buffy coat. The source of this sequence is a woman between 18 and 75 years old with a cervical HPV16 infection that either progressed to CIN3+ or cleared (not recorded which). The genes are TRBV19 and TRBJ2-1, with D possibly TRBD2 on 6 matching bases. The DNA read from the CDR3 is TGTGCCAGTAGCGCACGGGGGTACGATGAG. Amino acids: CASSARGYDE. The whole CDR3 sequence reads CASSARGYDEQFF.